This T cell receptor (beta chain) was identified during a study of shared clonotypes between healthy human individuals. The method was immunoSEQ multiplex PCR; TCRdb's version includes in-frame clones alone and lacks a portion of them. Found here are approximately 700,000 clones, about three quarters of them singletons; the top ten hold 1.5% to 2%. The CDR3 consists of 14 residues. V shed 5 bases, J shed 7 bases, and the junction held 7 bases outside the gene matches. CDR1 and CDR2 from the germline V gene are MNHEY and SVGAGI. The sequence came from a woman in her thirties in good health. This chain links TRBV6-5 with TRBJ1-4, with 7 bases matching TRBD1. Sample: memory CD4+ T cells sorted from blood. Subset indicated: CD45RA-negative fraction. The CDR3 coding sequence is TGTGCCAGCAGTCCGAGGGACAGAGGTGAAAAACTGTTTTTT. As protein: CASSPRDRGEKLFF.